This passage covers 7 T cell receptor beta chains from one sample sequenced in a study of control samples from healthy donors and cancer patients. The data were produced by immunoSEQ multiplex PCR, yet TCRdb's version contains in-frame clones alone and is incomplete. The data hold more than 95,000 clones, with more than 85% observed a single time. The sequencing input was PBMCs. These receptors originate from a man between 60 and 75 years old with lung cancer.

The rearrangement links TRBV7-2 to TRBJ1-1, with D possibly matching TRBD1 (6 bases). Germline-derived CDR1 and CDR2 are SGHTA and FQGNSA. The CDR3 is 17 residues long. V lost 5 bases and J lost 0, with 19 bases in between. The CDR3 spells CASSPGSGHPMNTEAFF. CDR3 nucleotide sequence: TGTGCCAGCAGCCCAGGTTCGGGACACCCCATGAACACTGAAGCTTTCTTT.

This clone is a singleton in its sample. This chain links TRBV27 with TRBJ1-2; TRBD1 agrees at 7 bases. The CDR3 is 13 amino acids. Germline V gene sequence: CDR1 MNHEY, CDR2 SMNVEV (reference sequence). V was clipped by 0 bases and J by 10 bases; unmatched bases: 5. This chain's CDR3 is CASSLSQGDDYTF. CDR3 DNA: TGTGCCAGCAGTTTATCTCAGGGGGATGACTACACCTTC.

The chain links TRBV4-1 to TRBJ2-1; perhaps TRBD2 as D (5 bases). The ends were cut back, 4 bases at V and 0 bases at J, with 16 bases in the middle. Germline V gene data show CDR1 as MGHRA and CDR2 as YSYEKL. This CDR3 has 17 amino acids. The CDR3 protein is CASSLQLSGSSYNEQFF. The DNA for the CDR3 is TGCGCCAGCAGCCTTCAACTGTCGGGGAGCTCCTACAATGAGCAGTTCTTC.

The chain is built from TRBV5-4 and TRBJ2-1; TRBD2 matches 8 bases. The V segment lost 4 bases and the J segment 2 bases; nucleotides outside the gene matches: 5. This CDR3 comprises 15 residues. The germline gives CDR1 SGHNT, CDR2 YYREEE (reference sequence). The CDR3 DNA sequence: TGTGCCAGCAGCGTCCAAGCGGGGGCCTACAATGAGCAGTTCTTC. It codes for CASSVQAGAYNEQFF.

This clone was seen just once. The chain uses TRBV10-3 and TRBJ1-2; 7 positions match TRBD1. The J segment lost 0 bases and the V segment lost 7 bases, leaving 11 bases of the junction unmatched. The CDR3 consists of 16 residues. Germline CDR1 and CDR2: ENHRY and SYGVKD. The CDR3 DNA reads as TGTGCCATCACCCCATCCCGGGACAGATCTAACTATGGCTACACCTTC. Amino acids: CAITPSRDRSNYGYTF.

The gene calls are TRBV20-1 and TRBJ2-7; 10 bases are shared with TRBD2. V trimming: 3 bases; J trimming: 3 bases; junction bases outside the gene matches: 17. The length of the CDR3 is 18 residues. CDR1 DFQATT and CDR2 SNEGSKA come from the germline V gene (reference sequence). CDR3 protein: CSASTRLAGKLSDYEQYV. For the CDR3, the DNA is TGCAGTGCTAGTACCAGACTAGCGGGCAAGCTAAGCGACTACGAGCAGTACGTC.

As to this clone: Additional DNA sequences in this sample encode the identical CDR3. The V call is TRBV5-4, the J call TRBJ2-6, with D hard to call. The CDR3 totals 15 residues. Per the germline V gene, CDR1 is SGHNT and CDR2 is YYREEE (reference sequence). V lost 1 base and J 1 base, leaving 6 bases between the germline ends. The CDR3 nucleotides are TGTGCCAGCAGCTTGAGAGGATCTGGGGCCAACGTCCTGACTTTC. As protein: CASSLRGSGANVLTF.